This record looks at one TCR beta chain sequence and its context. Its antigen is unidentified. This entry belongs to a study of vaccination and CD4 T cells after COVID-19. The wider study: Cells were stimulated with overlapping spike peptide pools from SARS-CoV-2, HCoV-NL63, HCoV-OC43 and HCoV-229E.

The Oncomine TCR Beta short-read assay sequenced DNA from cultured CD4+ T cells. Using its own MiXCR run on the PCR reads, TCRdb lists one record per CDR3 protein. This table holds about 11,000 distinct CDR3 sequences, around two thirds found once. In germline, CDR1 is SNHLY, CDR2 FYNNEI. V was pared by 7 bases and J by 5 bases, with 8 bases between. The CDR3 runs 11 residues. Sample treatment: roughly 10-day PBMC culture with coronavirus spike peptide pools or control peptides (ViraFEST assay). Specimen: CD4+ T cells from blood, cultured in vitro. This receptor was taken from a human donor who had recovered from COVID-19. The V and J genes are TRBV2 and TRBJ2-5; D call uncertain. The CDR3 reads CASKVVETQYF. Written as DNA, the CDR3 is TGTGCCAGCAAGGTGGTGGAGACCCAGTACTTC.